This T cell receptor (beta chain) was documented in a study of cytomegalovirus exposure and HLA in healthy donors (dated by TCRdb to 2016 to 2017). About the study as a whole: According to an earlier analysis of 587 of the donors, some 170 million T cells yielded 90 million to 130 million unique TCR beta sequences and approximately 280 Gb of sequence data. About 280 gigabases of sequencing data and around 85 million unique TCR sequences made up an early release that covered roughly 670 HLA-typed donors. Of the roughly 390 genotyped donors, over 70% fell in the genetic ancestry cluster associated with self-reported Caucasian donors. The aim of the study was to test whether cataloging public T cell receptors could identify signatures of past pathogen exposure. The study profiled the T cell repertoires of hundreds of subjects by immunosequencing and related them to cytomegalovirus serostatus. A separate validation cohort of roughly 130 different subjects was used in addition to the roughly 720-subject first cohort. To predict cytomegalovirus infection status, the study combined high-throughput TCR immunosequencing, statistical association of individual TCRs with disease status, and machine learning. A later analysis re-examined previously published TCR beta repertoires from 610 or so donors and added high-resolution HLA genotyping to investigate patterns of TCR occurrence. Rather than using new phenotypic data, the later analysis identified candidate immune exposures from TCR beta sequences and from how often those sequences occurred across donors. An earlier analysis of fewer than 750 of the donors used high-throughput TCR beta sequencing to judge whether each TCR beta V gene segment behaved as functional or pseudogenic. Alongside the repertoire data, information on donor age, sex, ethnicity and CMV serostatus was compiled. In a later genetic analysis, genome-wide SNP genotypes for about 55% of the 666 donors were used, and that subset was treated as a discovery cohort. All discovery cohort repertoires had been generated on a single sequencing platform. HLA typing covered class I and class II loci at four-digit resolution. Typing coverage differed by locus: A, B, C, DRB1 and DQB1 were typed in roughly 620-640 donors, DQA1 in approximately 520, DPA1 in 600 to 610, and DPB1 in just under 490. Because of strong linkage in the cohort, 5 or 6 DR-DQ haplotypes were treated as single units for association and clustering. On average, around 200,000 unique TCR beta nucleotide sequences were sequenced per donor among 350 to 400 genotyped donors of the cohort, with 15% to 20% of those sequences being non-productive.

In total, roughly 670 healthy bone marrow donors made up the cohort. At the time of sampling, every cohort member was nominally healthy, though immune exposures that went unrecorded were likely present. The donor tested CMV seropositive, placing the donor among the 289 seropositive members of the cohort. Each donor provided a peripheral blood sample, and peripheral blood mononuclear cells were used for TCR beta sequencing. The Qiagen DNeasy Blood Extraction Kit was used to extract genomic DNA from the blood cell samples. General study outcomes and caveats: Sequencing depth was assumed to be roughly uniform across donors in the presence/absence analyses, though that assumption may not hold. A total of 150 to 200 TCR beta chains were listed by the study as associated with cytomegalovirus. V-gene and J-gene trimming of TCR beta chains was associated with a missense DCLRE1C variant in a later genetic analysis, and the association was replicated in an independent cohort. According to a later analysis, parvovirus B19, influenza, CMV and Epstein-Barr virus appeared linked to several top co-occurrence clusters. A few of the identified cytomegalovirus-associated TCR beta chains were confirmed in vitro to be specific for cytomegalovirus antigens. According to a later analysis, TCR association rates differed among HLA loci, with DRB1 alleles showing the most associated TCRs and HLA-C alleles showing the fewest. The classifier was reported to diagnose cytomegalovirus status with high specificity and sensitivity in both the original and validation cohorts. A further reported finding was that TCR beta sequences accurately predicted the HLA-A and HLA-B alleles for most subjects in the first cohort. Only TCR beta chains were sequenced in this cohort, and the absence of alpha or paired-chain data limited detectable features. The sequencing pipeline was judged likely to have produced a cluster of highly shared sequence variants as a technical artifact. The authors suggested that the approach could potentially be generalized to other disease states and immunological phenotypes. Specific HLA alleles were associated with 16,951 TCR beta sequences at a false discovery rate of 0.05 in a later analysis. In an earlier analysis of 587 of the donors, most TCR beta V segments appeared in productive rearrangements about 87% or about 30% of the time, broadly matching IMGT annotations. A later analysis found that most CMV-associated TCR beta chains appeared HLA-restricted, with HLA associations seemingly driven largely by CMV exposure. Correlated functional status among segregating V segments might be attributable to linkage disequilibrium, but an unknown experimental factor could not be ruled out. About 17 rarely observed V segments, including chromosome 9 orphons, were excluded from the earlier analysis of just under 600 of the donors because counts were too low. While some public TCRs were present in many individuals, most TCR sequences turned up only very rarely across donors. Compared with the roughly 710-donor mean, donors in an Asian-associated ancestry cluster had fewer N-insertions in productive TCRs, according to a later genetic analysis. Some IMGT-functional V segments, including TRBV6-2 and TRBV6-3, could not be told apart with the 87-base-pair reads, so those segments were excluded. The only immune exposure information available for the cohort was CMV serostatus. A later analysis found that HLA-associated TCR beta chains were more clonally expanded and had lower generation probabilities than equally common non-associated chains. When HLA alleles, especially DR and DQ, strongly co-occurred, TCR associations were difficult to assign to individual alleles. Because HLA typing was missing for some donors at each locus, association tests included only the typed subset.

This clone was observed a single time. Its antigen has not been determined. Per-base quality was not reported, and no clone a single base away is much larger than it. The library came from the immunoSEQ multiplex PCR assay. For the multiplex PCR, a mixture combining 60 forward primers for TCR Vbeta segments and 13 reverse primers for TCR Jbeta segments was used. A multiplex PCR assay on genomic DNA amplified the CDR3 region of rearranged TCR beta genes. On the Illumina HiSeq System, the amplified TCR beta libraries were sequenced as 87-base-pair reads. In the source study's methods: A later analysis counted some 74 million unique TCR beta chains across the 666 repertoires, and approximately 11 million of these chains were shared by at least two donors. To remove PCR and sequencing errors, raw reads were error-corrected and collapsed into unique sequences using a nearest-neighbor algorithm that merged closely related sequences. V, D and J gene segments were assigned by aligning CDR3 sequences to IMGT reference sequences. For a sequence to be retained, a match of at least six nucleotides was required to both a V gene segment and a J gene segment. Rearrangements were called productive when the CDR3 lacked stop codons and stayed in frame with V and J; all others were non-productive. Following IMGT convention, CDR3 was defined as the stretch from the second conserved V-encoded cysteine to the conserved J-encoded phenylalanine. In an earlier analysis of approximately 590 of the donors, sequences lacking an unambiguous match to a single V gene segment were excluded. An earlier analysis of several hundred of the donors called V segments functional above 56.7% productive rearrangements and segregating when the between-donor standard deviation exceeded 5%. To diagnose cytomegalovirus status from the catalog of TCR beta chain sequences, a statistical classification framework was built. In a later analysis, TCR nucleotide sequences were compared against IMGT/GENE-DB human TR gene sequences so that V and J genes could be assigned. In a later analysis, CDR3 sequences and most-parsimonious VDJ recombination scenarios were assigned using the TCRdist pipeline. In a later analysis, each TCR beta chain was defined by its CDR3 amino acid sequence together with its V-gene family, and reads lacking a unique V-gene family were excluded. A later analysis removed over 500 highly shared, low-generation-probability nucleotide sequences to deal with suspected cross-contamination and a sequencing artifact. For each public chain, a later analysis derived a clonal expansion index from normalized ranks of inferred template counts within each repertoire. In a later analysis, generation probabilities were computed with a VDJ recombination model fitted to out-of-frame rearrangements, and the resulting probabilities were checked against IGoR. In a later analysis, hypergeometric tests were used to score TCR-TCR, TCR-HLA and TCR-CMV co-occurrence, with a repertoire-size bias correction applied to TCR pairs. In a later analysis, false discovery rates were estimated by permuting HLA or CMV assignments 20 times. In a later analysis, co-occurring TCRs were grouped using DBSCAN, and TCRdist sequence similarity was added for clustering within HLA-allele-positive subsets. Co-occurrence clustering excluded repertoires with fewer than 30,000 or more than 120,000 public chains, plus five with anomalous nucleotide sharing. Held by TCRdb, this immuneACCESS table contains in-frame sequences only and omits some clones. Under half of the omission traces to an unresolved V gene where checked; the cause of the rest is unknown. The DNA gave D and trimming, while V, J and clone size come from that table. This sample is represented by 180,000 or so clones; 60% to 80% of them were singletons. Over 11% of the sample is taken by the ten largest.

The CDR3, cysteine through phenylalanine, is 16 amino acids long. Only the CDR3 region is kept as DNA, spanning 48 bases read in frame from base 1. Reading the germline V gene (reference sequence) gives CDR1 SGHNT and CDR2 YYREEE. V is clipped by 0 bases and J by 1 base, and the sequence between their germline boundaries is 14 bases long. The sequence joins TRBV5-4 to TRBJ2-7; the D gene identity is not certain. Specimen: PBMCs. This receptor was obtained from a man between 50 and 59 years old in good health and CMV-seropositive. The DNA sequence is given as TGTGCCAGCAGCTTGGAGGTAGCCGCCCGGTCCTACGAGCAGTACTTC. Translated, it gives CASSLEVAARSYEQYF.